The entry below describes one T cell receptor (beta chain). Its antigen remains unidentified. The CDR3 loop spans 14 amino acids. Germline V gene lookup returns CDR1 SGHDN and CDR2 FVKESK. With 1 base removed from V and 3 bases from J, the gap between germline ends came to 7 bases. The data are from a study of T cell repertoires in cytomegalovirus infection. Study as a whole: TCR beta signatures that were public indicated CMV infection and matching HLA type. Broader study findings: The ex vivo response showed dominance by HLA-C-restricted CMV-specific TCR beta clonotypes.

A single record per CDR3 protein comes from TCRdb applying MiXCR to the reads. This table has 630,000 or so distinct CDR3 sequences, around 24% appearing once. The sequenced sample consisted of CD8+ T cells from PBMCs. The TCR originated in a human donor in good health (CMV status not recorded). Some clones in this sample may be carry-over from other donors' samples. This rearrangement joins TRBV14 to TRBJ2-1; no firm D call. The CDR3 is CASSQVSVYNEQFF. The DNA of the CDR3 is TGTGCCAGCAGCCAAGTATCTGTCTACAATGAGCAGTTCTTC. The whole variable domain, filled in from reference TRBV14 and TRBJ2-1, reads EAGVTQFPSHSVIEKGQTVTLRCDPISGHDNLYWYRRVMGKEIKFLLHFVKESKQDESGMPNNRFLAERTGGTYSTLKVQPAELEDSGVYFCASSQVSVYNEQFFGPGTRLTVL.